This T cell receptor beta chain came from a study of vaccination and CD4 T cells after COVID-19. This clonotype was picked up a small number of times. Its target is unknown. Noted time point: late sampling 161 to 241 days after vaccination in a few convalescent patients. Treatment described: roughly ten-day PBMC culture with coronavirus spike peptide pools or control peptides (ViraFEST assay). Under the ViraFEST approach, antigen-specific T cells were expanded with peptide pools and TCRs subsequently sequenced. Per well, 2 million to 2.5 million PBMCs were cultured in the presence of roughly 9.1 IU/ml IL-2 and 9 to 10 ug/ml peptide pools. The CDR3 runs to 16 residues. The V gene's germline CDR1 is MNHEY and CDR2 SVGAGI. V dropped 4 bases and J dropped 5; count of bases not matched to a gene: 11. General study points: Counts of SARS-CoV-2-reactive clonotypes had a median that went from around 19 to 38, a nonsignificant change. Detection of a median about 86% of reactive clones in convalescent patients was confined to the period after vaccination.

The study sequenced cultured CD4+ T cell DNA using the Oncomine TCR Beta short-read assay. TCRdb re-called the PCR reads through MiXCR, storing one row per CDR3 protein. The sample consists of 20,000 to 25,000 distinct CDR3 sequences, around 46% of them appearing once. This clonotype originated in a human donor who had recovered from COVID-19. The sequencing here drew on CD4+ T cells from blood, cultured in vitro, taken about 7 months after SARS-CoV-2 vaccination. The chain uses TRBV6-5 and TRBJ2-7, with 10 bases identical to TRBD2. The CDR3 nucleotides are TGTGCCAGCAGTTTCACCCTAGCGGGAGTCGGACACGAGCAGTACTTC. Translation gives CASSFTLAGVGHEQYF.